The clone carrying this TCR beta chain was detected only once. The CDR3 totals 14 residues. Looked up from germline, CDR1 is SGHKS and CDR2 is YYEKEE (reference sequence). The V end lost 4 bases, the J end lost 2 bases, and 12 bases lay between the germline ends. About 0.5 to 1 ug RNA was reverse transcribed with random hexamers. TCRdb recomputed calls from the immunoSEQ multiplex PCR reads with MiXCR, one row per CDR3 protein. The sample includes about 180,000 distinct CDR3 sequences, roughly 92% of them seen just once. The data were obtained in a study of CD8 T cells in Susac syndrome. The rearrangement uses TRBV5-5 and TRBJ1-2, with D hard to call. The sequencing sample was made of CD4+ T cells from PBMCs. This TCR was recovered from a human donor with Susac syndrome. Here the CDR3 DNA reads TGTGCCAGCAGCCTGCAGGCGGAGAACTATGGCTACACCTTC. Amino acids: CASSLQAENYGYTF.